A single sample gave rise to the 13 T cell receptor beta chains below, sequenced in a study of spatial heterogeneity in lung cancer. Regarding time point: sample taken at primary tumor resection. Sequencing covered unsorted whole RNA taken from tumor, nontumor lung or frozen PBMC. TCRdb used MiXCR to reprocess the 5' RACE reads, holding one entry per CDR3 protein. This sample has approximately 52,000 distinct CDR3 sequences, with about 5.8% found just once. The specimen comprised PBMCs, sampled at surgery. These receptors were obtained from a male donor with early-stage non-small cell lung cancer.

This clonotype has at least ten counts. The V gene is TRBV20-1, the J gene TRBJ1-2; 7 positions agree with TRBD1. Germline CDR1 and CDR2: DFQATT and SNEGSKA (reference sequence). The CDR3 has 12 residues. Trimming removed 6 bases from V and 8 bases from J; junction bases left unmatched: 9. CDR3 nucleotides: TGCAGTGCGCCCGACAGGGTGACGGGCTACACCTTC. Amino acids: CSAPDRVTGYTF.

This clonotype has a count of ten or more. This chain links TRBV7-2 with TRBJ2-4; either TRBD1 or TRBD2 may supply D (6 bases each). The ends were cut back, 5 bases at V and 1 base at J, with 15 bases in the middle. Germline loops: CDR1 SGHTA, CDR2 FQGNSA. The CDR3 has 16 residues. The CDR3 loop is CASSKGGNSAKNIQYF. CDR3 nucleotide sequence: TGTGCCAGCAGCAAAGGGGGGAATTCTGCCAAAAACATTCAGTACTTC.

J is TRBJ2-7 and V is TRBV27; 11 bases agree with TRBD2. Per germline, CDR1 MNHEY and CDR2 SMNVEV (reference sequence). The J segment lost 3 bases and the V segment lost 5 bases, leaving 3 bases of the junction unmatched. The CDR3 extends over 14 amino acids. The CDR3 protein is CASSTSGSIYEQYF. CDR3 DNA sequence: TGTGCCAGCAGTACTAGCGGGAGTATCTACGAGCAGTACTTC.

This clonotype was seen many times. The rearrangement links TRBV5-5 to TRBJ2-7, with 8 bases identical to TRBD2. Looked up from germline, CDR1 is SGHKS and CDR2 is YYEKEE (reference sequence). The CDR3 loop spans 14 amino acids. The junction had 4 bases not matched to a gene; V was cut back by 4 bases and J by 1 base. The CDR3 DNA sequence: TGTGCCAGCAGCCCGACTAGCGCATCCTACGAGCAGTACTTC. The encoded protein is CASSPTSASYEQYF.

This clonotype showed up many times. The genes are TRBV6-6 and TRBJ2-3; no definite D call. The germline gives CDR1 MNHNY, CDR2 SVGAGI (reference sequence). Deletions cut 7 bases from V and 0 bases from J, with 17 bases between. The CDR3 runs to 16 residues. CDR3 protein: CASTPARAPSTDTQYF. In DNA form, the CDR3 reads TGTGCCAGCACCCCCGCACGGGCCCCTAGCACAGATACGCAGTATTTT.

Only a few counts were recorded for this clonotype. CDR3 coding DNA: TGTGCCATCAGTGACCTGAAGCATGGTGGCAATCAGCCCCAGCATTTT. Its protein product is CAISDLKHGGNQPQHF. The chain uses TRBV10-3 and TRBJ1-5; D remains ambiguous. Trimming shortened V by 3 bases and J by 2 bases, and 14 bases separated the two germline ends. This CDR3 spans 16 amino acids. CDR1 is ENHRY, CDR2 SYGVKD, per germline.

In its sample, this clonotype was seen many times. V and J are TRBV4-1 and TRBJ2-5, with a possible D match to TRBD2 (6 bases). This CDR3 contains 15 residues. Trimming took off 4 bases at V and 1 base at J, with 13 bases between the two ends. The germline gives CDR1 MGHRA, CDR2 YSYEKL. The CDR3 protein is CASSRYGTPQETQYF. Written as DNA, the CDR3 is TGCGCCAGCAGCCGTTACGGGACTCCCCAAGAGACCCAGTACTTC.

This clonotype was counted a few times. The gene calls are TRBV7-2 and TRBJ2-7, with a possible D match to TRBD2 (6 bases). Germline-derived CDR1 and CDR2 are SGHTA and FQGNSA. The V gene lost 4 bases and the J gene lost 4 bases, with 17 bases spanning the gap. There are 15 residues in the CDR3. This CDR3 reads CASSYSRGVGYEQYF. CDR3 sequence (DNA): TGTGCCAGCAGCTACAGCCGCGGGGTGGGATACGAGCAGTACTTC.

This clonotype was counted at least ten times. This chain joins TRBV7-9 and TRBJ2-1; maybe TRBD2 (6 bases). The V and J ends lost 4 bases and 14 bases respectively, with 12 bases between them. This CDR3 has 11 residues. The germline CDR1 and CDR2 sequences are SEHNR and FQNEAQ (reference sequence). CDR3 amino acids: CASSSSGSKFF. DNA for the CDR3: TGTGCCAGCAGCTCCTCCGGGAGCAAGTTCTTC.

This clonotype has at least ten counts. As DNA, the CDR3 is TGTGCCAGCAGCCAAGATCGGACAGGGGGCTTCATTCAGCCCCAGCATTTT. Its translation: CASSQDRTGGFIQPQHF. The chain couples TRBV4-2 to TRBJ1-5; 11 nucleotides align to TRBD1. There are 17 residues in the CDR3. With V trimmed by 0 bases and J by 6 bases, 7 bases remained unmatched. Germline-derived CDR1 and CDR2 are LGHNA and YNFKEQ.

This clonotype was seen a handful of times. This may be a read error: a much more frequent sequence differs by one nucleotide. The chain employs TRBV20-1 and TRBJ1-4, with D possibly matching TRBD1 (6 bases). CDR1 is DFQATT and CDR2 is SNEGSKA in the germline V gene (reference sequence). There are 15 residues in the CDR3. V lost 5 bases and J 5 bases, leaving 18 bases between the germline ends. The CDR3 DNA is TGCAGTGCTGGGCCACCGAGACAGGCAAATGAAAAACTGTTTTTT. Its translation is CSAGPPRQANEKLFF.

This clonotype was observed at least ten times. The gene calls are TRBV9 and TRBJ2-3, with unresolved D. Germline V CDR1 and CDR2: SGDLS, YYNGEE. The V and J ends lost 0 bases and 1 base respectively, with 3 bases between them. The CDR3 extends over 13 amino acids. In DNA form, the CDR3 reads TGTGCCAGCAGCGTAGGTGGCACAGATACGCAGTATTTT. Protein sequence: CASSVGGTDTQYF.

This clonotype was seen ten or more times. In DNA form, the CDR3 reads TGCAGTGCTCCCGTACTGTACAATGAGCAGTTCTTC. This translates into CSAPVLYNEQFF. The genes are TRBV20-1 and TRBJ2-1; D remains unclear. Germline lookup yields CDR1 DFQATT and CDR2 SNEGSKA (reference sequence). Trimming stripped 5 bases from V and 4 bases from J, with 9 bases between. The CDR3 length is 12 residues.